The clone carrying this T cell receptor beta chain was picked up one time. Antigen specificity is unknown. Regarding treatment: roughly 10-day PBMC culture with coronavirus spike peptide pools or control peptides (ViraFEST assay). During the years 2011-2018, before the COVID-19 pandemic, the unexposed donor's CD4+ T cells were collected. Cell culture was performed with around 2 million PBMCs per well in the presence of approximately 9.4 IU/ml IL-2 and roughly 10 ug/ml peptide pools. By negative selection, CD4+ T cells were isolated once culture had run for around 10 days. This sample stems from a study of vaccination and CD4 T cells after COVID-19. At the level of the study: At a median roughly 70 days (range 14 to 241) after dose two, post-vaccine samples were obtained.

Germline assignment: CDR1 SGHTA and CDR2 FQGNSA. CDR3 length: 15 residues. J was trimmed by 7 bases and V by 0 bases; bases with no gene match: 6. Researchers used the Oncomine TCR Beta short-read assay to sequence DNA from cultured CD4+ T cells. From cultured CD4+ T cells, genomic DNA was extracted. TCRdb reprocessed the PCR reads via MiXCR and lists one record per CDR3 protein. The data hold around 6,900 distinct CDR3 sequences, with 30% to 45% observed a single time. Specimen: CD4+ T cells from blood, cultured in vitro. This chain uses TRBV7-2 with TRBJ2-7, with 10 bases fitting TRBD2. The sequence was collected from a human donor in good health. CDR3 sequence: CASSLALAGVSEQYF. In DNA, the CDR3 is TGTGCCAGCAGCTTAGCCCTAGCGGGGGTTAGTGAGCAGTACTTC.